In this sample, the clone carrying this T cell receptor (beta chain) turned up once. Its cognate antigen is unknown. The treatment was: roughly 19 received Ad26.COV2.S at low or high dose, single or two shots; about five received placebo; per-sample allocation not given. At day 63 after the first vaccine or placebo injection, samples were drawn. This adult donor, from Boston, was 18-55 years old. With 7 bases removed from V and 0 bases from J, the gap between germline ends came to 10 bases. CDR1 is LNHDA and CDR2 is SQIVND in the germline V gene (reference sequence). The CDR3 covers 13 residues. The data were obtained in a study of Ad26.COV2.S vaccination and SARS-CoV-2 variants. About the research overall: Ad26.COV2.S shots went into the muscle once or twice, 56 days apart. Findings and limits, study-wide: Vaccine recipients surpassed placebo recipients in spike-specific TCR breadth. It is possible that the TCR breadth and depth analyses underestimated the total T cell responses.

The table came from immunoSEQ multiplex PCR; TCRdb's copy has only in-frame clones and leaves some out. The sample includes around 400,000 clones, roughly 85% seen only once; the top ten take about 7.1%. The sequences come from peripheral blood, collected in a trial of Ad26.COV2.S vaccine versus placebo. The receptor comes from a person between 18 and 60 years old who received the Ad26.COV2.S COVID-19 vaccine or a placebo. J is TRBJ2-7 and V is TRBV19; D unresolved. The CDR3 region is CASKRESSYEQYF. The CDR3, as DNA: TGTGCCAGTAAAAGGGAAAGCTCCTACGAGCAGTACTTC.